The rows below give T cell receptor beta chains drawn from one sample of a study of PD-L1 blockade in urothelial cancer. TCRdb's copy holds only in-frame clones and misses some; the assay was immunoSEQ multiplex PCR. The data hold 35,000 to 45,000 clones, with approximately 85% observed a single time. Sample: PBMCs, taken around atezolizumab (anti-PD-L1) treatment. The receptors here all came from a man between 65 and 80 years old with urothelial cancer. The CDR3 runs from the conserved cysteine through the conserved F or W. D genes are given only for firm matches. Only part of the rows carry a size: once, few, many, or a class if the clone is expanded.

>-|-|TRBJ2-3|TRBV7-9
TGTGCCAGCAGCTGGACTAGCACAGATACGCAGTATTTT
CASSWTSTDTQYF
>-|TRBD2|TRBJ2-1|TRBV2
TGTGCCAGCAGACCACCCGGCCTAGCGGGAGTGGACTACAATGAGCAGTTCTTC
CASRPPGLAGVDYNEQFF
>-|-|TRBJ2-1|TRBV28
TGTGCCAGCAGTTTTTTAGGGGGAGACCACAATGAGCAGTTCTTC
CASSFLGGDHNEQFF
>few|TRBD2|TRBJ2-3|TRBV15
TGTGCCACCAGCAGAGGACAAGCGGGATCGGGAGATACGCAGTATTTT
CATSRGQAGSGDTQYF
>-|TRBD1|TRBJ2-7|TRBV28
TGTGCCAGCAGATCCCCCGGGACAGGGAACTACGAGCAGTACTTC
CASRSPGTGNYEQYF
>-|-|TRBJ1-5|TRBV19
TGTGCCAGTACCCCAGGACAGACCTTCAATCAGCCCCAGCATTTT
CASTPGQTFNQPQHF
>-|TRBD1|TRBJ2-7|TRBV9
TGTGCCAGCGGGGGACAGTCGGGCGAGCAGTACTTC
CASGGQSGEQYF
>-|-|TRBJ1-1|TRBV19
TGTGCCAGTAGTATGTTGACAGCCACTGAAGCTTTCTTT
CASSMLTATEAFF
>-|TRBD1|TRBJ2-7|TRBV5-1
TGCGCCAGCAGCCCGCGGACAGGGGGCCATTACGAGCAGTACTTC
CASSPRTGGHYEQYF
>-|TRBD2|TRBJ2-1|TRBV30
TGTGCCTGGAGGGTAGCGGGAGGGCCATACAATGAGCAGTTCTTC
CAWRVAGGPYNEQFF
>once|TRBD2|TRBJ2-2|TRBV5-1
TGCGCCAGCAGCTTGGGTAGCGGGAGTACCGGGGAGCTGTTTTTT
CASSLGSGSTGELFF
>-|-|TRBJ2-1|TRBV27
TGTGCCAGCAGTCCCCCTCAGGCCCCTTACAATGAGCAGTTCTTC
CASSPPQAPYNEQFF
>-|-|TRBJ2-7|TRBV5-1
TGCGCCAGCAGCTTGGCCGAGCTGACCTACGAGCAGTACTTC
CASSLAELTYEQYF
>-|-|TRBJ1-1|TRBV4-1
TGCGCCAGCACCCGAGCAGGGGAGAGAGGCGGGAACACTGAAGCTTTCTTT
CASTRAGERGGNTEAFF
>-|-|TRBJ2-7|TRBV2
TGTGCCAGCATTCGGACAGAGAACTCCTACGAGCAGTACTTC
CASIRTENSYEQYF
>-|-|TRBJ2-3|TRBV28
TGTGCCAGCAGTGAACCGGGTCCTGACACAGATACGCAGTATTTT
CASSEPGPDTDTQYF
>-|-|TRBJ1-5|TRBV2
TGTGCCAGCAGTGAAATACAGGGCGGCAATCAGCCCCAGCATTTT
CASSEIQGGNQPQHF
>-|TRBD1|TRBJ1-2|TRBV18
TGTGCCAGCCTCCGGGACAGGGAGCTTAACTATGGCTACACCTTC
CASLRDRELNYGYTF
>-|-|TRBJ1-5|TRBV11-2
TGTGCCAGCAGCCAAGACAGTAATCAGCCCCAGCATTTT
CASSQDSNQPQHF
>-|-|TRBJ2-1|TRBV7-9
TGTGCCAGCAGCCTGACTCACGAGCAGTTCTTC
CASSLTHEQFF
>-|TRBD2|TRBJ2-1|TRBV19
TGTGCCAGTAGTACGGGCCTAGCGGGCTACAATGAGCAGTTCTTC
CASSTGLAGYNEQFF
>-|-|TRBJ2-3|TRBV5-1
TGCGCCAGCAGCTTGGAGTCAGTAGATACGCAGTATTTT
CASSLESVDTQYF
>-|-|TRBJ2-3|TRBV10-3
TGTGCCATCAGGGGACAGGGTACTAGCGGAGATACGCAGTATTTT
CAIRGQGTSGDTQYF
>-|-|TRBJ2-2|TRBV18
TGTGCCAGCTCACCCGTCCCAGGGGACACCGGGGAGCTGTTTTTT
CASSPVPGDTGELFF
>-|-|TRBJ2-3|TRBV25-1
TGTGCCAGCAGCCAGGGGACAGATACGCAGTATTTT
CASSQGTDTQYF
>once|-|TRBJ2-1|TRBV2
TGTGCCAGCGGGCAGGGAATCTACAATGAGCAGTTCTTC
CASGQGIYNEQFF
>-|TRBD1|TRBJ2-3|TRBV4-1
TGCGCCAGCAGCCAAGAATACAGGGGGCTCCCCACAGATACGCAGTATTTT
CASSQEYRGLPTDTQYF
>-|-|TRBJ1-5|TRBV6-1
TGTGCCTCAGGAGGGGACCATAGCAATCAGCCCCAGCATTTT
CASGGDHSNQPQHF
>-|TRBD1|TRBJ2-7|TRBV5-1
TGCGCCAGCAGCCCGGGACAGGGAGTCCCCTACGAGCAGTACTTC
CASSPGQGVPYEQYF
>-|TRBD1|TRBJ2-1|TRBV5-4
TGTGCCAGCAGCTCACGACAGGGGGCCAACAATGAGCAGTTCTTC
CASSSRQGANNEQFF
>-|TRBD2|TRBJ2-2|TRBV5-1
TGCGCCAGCAGCTTGTCAAGCGGGAATCCCGGGGAGCTGTTTTTT
CASSLSSGNPGELFF
>-|-|TRBJ2-5|TRBV28
TGTGCCAGCAGTACCCTTACTTCTAGCCGAGAGACCCAGTACTTC
CASSTLTSSRETQYF
>-|-|TRBJ2-1|TRBV6-1
TGTGCCAGCAGTGAATCAGACGGAGTCGAAGCCGAGACCTACAATGAGCAGTTCTTC
CASSESDGVEAETYNEQFF
>-|TRBD2|TRBJ2-1|TRBV7-9
TGTGCCAGCAGCTTAGCGGGTAGCGGGAGATTTGAGCAGTTCTTC
CASSLAGSGRFEQFF
>-|-|TRBJ2-3|TRBV2
TGTGCCAGCAGTGGTCTAGCGCGTAGCACAGATACGCAGTATTTT
CASSGLARSTDTQYF
>-|-|TRBJ2-7|TRBV4-2
TGTGCCAGCAGCCAAGATGGAGACGAGCAGTACTTC
CASSQDGDEQYF
>-|-|TRBJ1-2|TRBV2
TGTGCCAGCAGGGGTGGGCAGCGGGCATATGGCTACACCTTC
CASRGGQRAYGYTF
>-|TRBD2|TRBJ2-3|TRBV6-1
TGTGCCAGCAGTGAACGACCCCCCTTAGCGGGAGAGGCAGATACGCAGTATTTT
CASSERPPLAGEADTQYF
>-|TRBD2|TRBJ2-7|TRBV7-3
TGTGCCAGCAGCTTAAATCCCGAAGGACTAGCGGGAGGGGAGCAGTACTTC
CASSLNPEGLAGGEQYF
>medium-sized|-|TRBJ1-1|TRBV6-1
TGTGCCAGCAGCTGGACAGTGAACACTGAAGCTTTCTTT
CASSWTVNTEAFF
>-|-|TRBJ1-4|TRBV19
TGTGCCAGTAGTATTGGCCCGTCGGGGGGTGAAAAACTGTTTTTT
CASSIGPSGGEKLFF
>-|TRBD1|TRBJ1-1|TRBV5-1
TGCGCCAGCAGCTTGGCCAGGGGGCGCGGGAACACTGAAGCTTTCTTT
CASSLARGRGNTEAFF
>-|-|TRBJ1-2|TRBV29-1
TGCAGCGTGCTGACAGAAGGCTATGGCTACACCTTC
CSVLTEGYGYTF
>-|-|TRBJ2-7|TRBV5-1
TGCGCCAGCAGCTTGGTTCCGGGCTCCTACGAGCAGTACTTC
CASSLVPGSYEQYF
>once|-|TRBJ2-1|TRBV10-2
TGCGCCAGCGGCCCCGGGACACGTCAATACAATGAGCAGTTCTTC
CASGPGTRQYNEQFF
>-|TRBD1|TRBJ1-4|TRBV6-5
TGTGCCAGCAGTTACGGCACGGGACAGGGTAATGAAAAACTGTTTTTT
CASSYGTGQGNEKLFF
>-|TRBD2|TRBJ2-1|TRBV7-8
TGTGCCAGCAGCCCCGCTTCCGGGACTAGCCCTAACAATGAGCAGTTCTTC
CASSPASGTSPNNEQFF
>-|-|TRBJ1-4|TRBV7-2
TGTGCCAGCAGCTTAGGGAGTCTAGCTAATGAAAAACTGTTTTTT
CASSLGSLANEKLFF
>-|TRBD1|TRBJ1-2|TRBV7-9
TGTGCCAGCAGCTTAGAGCTCGGGACAGAATTCTATGGCTACACCTTC
CASSLELGTEFYGYTF
>-|TRBD2|TRBJ2-1|TRBV4-1
TGCGCCAGCAGCTCAACCCGGGGACTAGCCAATGAGCAGTTCTTC
CASSSTRGLANEQFF
>-|TRBD1|TRBJ1-1|TRBV18
TGTGCCAGCTCACCAAACGGACAGGGGACTGAAGCTTTCTTT
CASSPNGQGTEAFF
>-|TRBD2|TRBJ2-2|TRBV19
TGTGCCAGTAGTATAGCAGCGGGGCACGGGGAGCTGTTTTTT
CASSIAAGHGELFF
>-|-|TRBJ1-2|TRBV29-1
TGCAGCGTTTCTCCAGTTAACTATGGCTACACCTTC
CSVSPVNYGYTF
>few|-|TRBJ2-1|TRBV11-2
TGTGCCAGCAGCCGACTCACCTCCTACAATGAGCAGTTCTTC
CASSRLTSYNEQFF
>-|-|TRBJ2-1|TRBV15
TGTGCCACCAGCAGAGGGAGGAGCTCCTACAATGAGCAGTTCTTC
CATSRGRSSYNEQFF
>-|-|TRBJ2-5|TRBV7-7
TGTGCTAGCAGCTCGGGACAAAGAGAGACCCAGTACTTC
CASSSGQRETQYF
>-|TRBD2|TRBJ2-7|TRBV11-2
TGTGCCAGCAGCCTTAACCTAGCGGCGTCCTACGAGCAGTACTTC
CASSLNLAASYEQYF